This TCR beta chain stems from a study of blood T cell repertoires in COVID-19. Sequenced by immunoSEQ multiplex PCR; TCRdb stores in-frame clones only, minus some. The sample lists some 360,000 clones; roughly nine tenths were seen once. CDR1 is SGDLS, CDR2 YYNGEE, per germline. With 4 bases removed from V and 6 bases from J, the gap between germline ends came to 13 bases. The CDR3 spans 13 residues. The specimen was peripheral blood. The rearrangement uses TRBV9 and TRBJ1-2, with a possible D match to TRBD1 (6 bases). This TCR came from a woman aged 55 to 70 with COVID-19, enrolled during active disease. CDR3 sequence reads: CASSSDGQNGYTF. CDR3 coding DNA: TGTGCCAGCAGCTCAGACGGACAGAATGGCTACACCTTC.